This T cell receptor beta chain stems from a study of shared clonotypes between healthy human individuals. Broader study findings: Naive CD4 clonotype sharing across four donors was about 5%. Unshared clonotypes carried lower generation probabilities than those common to all four donors.

Evenly divided among several immunoSEQ plates was the genomic DNA of each subset. The authors loaded around 220 ng DNA, around 32,000 T cell genomes, into sorted-subset replicate PCRs. Sequenced by immunoSEQ multiplex PCR; TCRdb stores in-frame clones only, minus some. The sample lists more than 2,000,000 clones; 90% to 95% were seen once. With regard to this clone: Its antigen is still unknown.

The CDR3 is 16 residues long. The V and J ends lost 2 bases and 2 bases respectively, with 16 bases between them. Germline values: CDR1 MNHNS, CDR2 SASEGT. Sequencing was carried out using naive CD4+ T cells from PBMCs. This sample's subset: CD45RA+ positively selected. The sequence came from a young man in good health. Some clones in this sample may be carry-over from other donors' samples. V usage is TRBV6-1 and J usage is TRBJ2-7; D unresolved. In DNA form, the CDR3 reads TGTGCCAGCAGTGAATCTCTCCGTAGGGCCCCCTACGAGCAGTACTTC. Its translation: CASSESLRRAPYEQYF.